This T cell receptor beta chain was sequenced during a study of identifying expanded T cells in peripheral blood. Study conclusions and caveats: Variance in clone template counts between approximately two-week samples significantly increased with total template count across all healthy donors.

CDR1 SGHDN and CDR2 FVKESK come from the germline V gene. The CDR3 has 11 residues. V was trimmed by 1 base and J by 8 bases, leaving 6 bases between them. Of note for this clone: Its antigen is unknown.

Clones were sequenced by immunoSEQ multiplex PCR, and TCRdb holds only the in-frame ones, with some missing. In the table there are about 91,000 clones, approximately 90% of which are singletons. The sample consisted of blood. The chain uses TRBV14 and TRBJ2-7; D remains ambiguous. The source is a person aged 18-69 years in good health. As DNA, the CDR3 is TGTGCCAGCAGCCAAGGCACACAGCAGTACTTC. This gives the protein CASSQGTQQYF.